The 12 T cell receptor beta chains in this list originate from one sample, sequenced in a study of Ad26.COV2.S vaccination and SARS-CoV-2 variants (dated by TCRdb to about 2021). Library construction relied on the immunoSEQ multiplex PCR assay. TCRdb limited this immuneACCESS table to in-frame rearrangements with V and J called. A share of clones is missing; checked studies link under half to unresolved V genes, and the rest is unexplained. For this sample the table gives roughly 350,000 clones, of which 75% to 90% were detected only once. The ten most abundant clones make up about 10% of the sample. The sample's treatment or condition, from its label and the paper: about 20 received Ad26.COV2.S at low or high dose, single or two shots; a few received placebo; per-sample allocation not given. For vaccine and placebo recipients, the sequenced repertoires came from samples collected on day 63 after the first injection.

The sequencing used peripheral blood, collected in a trial of Ad26.COV2.S vaccine versus placebo. These receptors all stem from a person aged 18 to 65 who received the Ad26.COV2.S COVID-19 vaccine or a placebo.

This sequence joins TRBV7-8 and TRBJ2-7; 8 bases are shared with TRBD1. Losses at the gene ends were 5 bases for V and 0 bases for J; bases not matched to a gene: 18. CDR1 and CDR2 (germline): SGHVS, FQNEAQ. The CDR3 loop spans 19 amino acids. CDR3 sequence reads: CASSPQDRERFSSSYEQYF. The CDR3, as DNA: TGTGCCAGCAGCCCCCAGGACAGGGAGCGTTTTTCGAGCTCCTACGAGCAGTACTTC.

The chain uses TRBV10-3 and TRBJ2-2, with TRBD1 matching over 9 bases. Germline V CDR1 and CDR2: ENHRY, SYGVKD. V trimming: 6 bases; J trimming: 5 bases; junction bases outside the gene matches: 4. The CDR3 is made up of 14 amino acids. CDR3 nucleotide sequence: TGTGCCATCAGCGGGACAGGGCGGACCGGGGAGCTGTTTTTT. Its protein is CAISGTGRTGELFF.

The chain is built from TRBV7-2 and TRBJ2-3; TRBD2 agrees at 12 bases. The CDR3 has 18 residues. Germline CDR1 is SGHTA and CDR2 is FQGNSA. J gave up 2 bases and V 0 bases, and 6 bases lay outside the gene matches. CDR3 residues: CASSLAHLAGGFTDTQYF. Written as DNA, the CDR3 is TGTGCCAGCAGCTTAGCGCACCTAGCGGGAGGGTTCACAGATACGCAGTATTTT.

The chain has TRBV28 and TRBJ1-1; D unclear. Germline lookup yields CDR1 MDHEN and CDR2 SYDVKM. Trimming stripped 5 bases from V and 8 bases from J, with 18 bases between. The CDR3 contains 14 residues. The CDR3 here is CASSILRGIGEAFF. CDR3 DNA sequence: TGTGCCAGCAGTATTCTGAGAGGCATTGGAGAAGCTTTCTTT.

The rearrangement links TRBV6-2 or TRBV6-3 to TRBJ1-1, with D perhaps TRBD1 (6 bases). Germline V CDR1 and CDR2: MNHEY, SVGEGT. V was cut by 6 bases and J by 6 bases, with 11 bases left in between. The CDR3 runs 12 residues. For the CDR3, the DNA is TGTGCCAGCAGCTTACAGGGCGCTGAAGCTTTCTTT. Encoded protein: CASSLQGAEAFF.

J is TRBJ2-3 and V is TRBV19, with 7 bases lining up with TRBD2. Germline CDR1 is LNHDA and CDR2 is SQIVND (reference sequence). Germline trimming cut 5 bases from V and 1 base from J; bases unmatched to any gene: 3. The CDR3 length is 14 residues. In nucleotides, the CDR3 is TGTGCCAGTAGTCAGCGGGAACGCACAGATACGCAGTATTTT. This sequence encodes CASSQRERTDTQYF.

The V and J genes are TRBV10-3 and TRBJ1-1, with TRBD1 identical over 7 bases. Germline CDR1 ENHRY, CDR2 SYGVKD. The junction had 6 bases not matched to a gene; V was cut back by 0 bases and J by 5 bases. This CDR3 spans 15 amino acids. CDR3 bases: TGTGCCATCAGTGAGTCCACAGGGGCAGGAACTGAAGCTTTCTTT. Amino acid sequence: CAISESTGAGTEAFF.

The CDR3 region is CASSEGQGQETQYF. The CDR3 nucleotides are TGCGCCAGCAGCGAGGGACAGGGCCAAGAGACCCAGTACTTC. This chain links TRBV5-1 with TRBJ2-5; the match to TRBD1 covers 9 bases. There are 14 residues in the CDR3. The V and J ends lost 4 bases and 1 base, in that order; junction bases with no gene match: 2. CDR1 is SGHRS, CDR2 YFSETQ, per germline.

The V call is TRBV4-3, the J call TRBJ1-6; no clear D. Per germline, CDR1 LGHNA and CDR2 YSLEER. The CDR3 spans 13 residues. V was clipped by 1 base and J by 9 bases, with 7 bases between them. Written as DNA, the CDR3 is TGCGCCAGCAGCCAAGTACGAAGTTCACCCCTCCACTTT. The encoded protein is CASSQVRSSPLHF.

The table lists this clone with a count of one. The rearrangement uses TRBV2 and TRBJ2-1; D remains unclear. CDR3 length: 14 amino acids. CDR1 SNHLY and CDR2 FYNNEI come from the germline V gene. With 7 bases removed from V and 9 bases from J, the gap between germline ends came to 19 bases. CDR3 sequence: CASTNLPSGVEQFF. In DNA, the CDR3 is TGTGCCAGCACCAATTTACCAAGTGGGGTTGAGCAGTTCTTC.

This chain uses TRBV5-1 with TRBJ2-7; 10 bases fit TRBD2. The CDR3 extends over 15 amino acids. The V gene end was trimmed by 3 bases and the J gene end by 0 bases; junction bases not matched to a gene: 3. Germline CDR1 reads SGHRS; CDR2 reads YFSETQ. CDR3 DNA: TGCGCCAGCAGCTCGACTAGCGGGTTCTCCTACGAGCAGTACTTC. Protein: CASSSTSGFSYEQYF.

The V call is TRBV6-6, the J call TRBJ1-5, with 8 bases identical to TRBD1. Per germline, CDR1 MNHNY and CDR2 SVGAGI (reference sequence). This CDR3 has 15 residues. The ends lost 2 bases at V and 6 bases at J; junction bases unmatched: 6. CDR3 bases: TGTGCCAGCAGTTACACCGGACAGGGCGGTCAGCCCCAGCATTTT. Translated: CASSYTGQGGQPQHF.